The 4 T cell receptor beta chains reported below all come from one sample, sequenced in a study of cytomegalovirus exposure and HLA in healthy donors. This PCR relied on a set of 60 Vbeta primers and 13 Jbeta primers. Some clones are missing from TCRdb's copy, which holds only in-frame ones; the method was immunoSEQ multiplex PCR. The profile shows 140,000 or so clones, roughly 77% of them singletons. The sequenced sample consisted of PBMCs. These receptors all stem from a woman in her thirties in good health and CMV-seronegative.

The chain couples TRBV7-9 to TRBJ2-3; TRBD2 is a possible D gene (6 bases). The CDR3 covers 15 residues. Trimming left V 3 bases short and J 1 base short, with 11 bases between. CDR1 is SEHNR and CDR2 is FQNEAQ in the germline V gene (reference sequence). The CDR3 sequence: CASSLAGPGTDTQYF. The DNA for the CDR3 is TGTGCCAGCAGCTTGGCGGGGCCGGGCACAGATACGCAGTATTTT.

This rearrangement joins TRBV9 to TRBJ2-7; 10 nucleotides match TRBD2. Trimming took 2 bases from V and 5 from J; bases not matched to a gene: 4. Germline V gene lookup returns CDR1 SGDLS and CDR2 YYNGEE. This CDR3 spans 14 amino acids. The CDR3 reads CASSVRGTSDEQYF. The DNA of the CDR3 is TGTGCCAGCAGCGTCAGAGGGACTAGCGACGAGCAGTACTTC.

The chain has TRBV6-5 and TRBJ1-1; D unresolved. Trimming removed 6 bases from V and 4 bases from J, with 18 bases in between. This CDR3 has 15 residues. Germline values: CDR1 MNHEY, CDR2 SVGAGI. This chain's CDR3 is CASREQPQGGTEAFF. DNA for the CDR3: TGTGCCAGCAGGGAACAGCCCCAAGGAGGCACTGAAGCTTTCTTT.

The sample holds one count of this clone. V usage is TRBV14 and J usage is TRBJ2-7; 8 bases map to TRBD1. The germline CDR1 and CDR2 sequences are SGHDN and FVKESK. Losses at the gene ends were 0 bases for V and 1 base for J; bases not matched to a gene: 5. This CDR3 is 16 amino acids long. DNA for the CDR3: TGTGCCAGCAGCCAAGACCGGTGGACAGGGTCCTACGAGCAGTACTTC. It encodes CASSQDRWTGSYEQYF.